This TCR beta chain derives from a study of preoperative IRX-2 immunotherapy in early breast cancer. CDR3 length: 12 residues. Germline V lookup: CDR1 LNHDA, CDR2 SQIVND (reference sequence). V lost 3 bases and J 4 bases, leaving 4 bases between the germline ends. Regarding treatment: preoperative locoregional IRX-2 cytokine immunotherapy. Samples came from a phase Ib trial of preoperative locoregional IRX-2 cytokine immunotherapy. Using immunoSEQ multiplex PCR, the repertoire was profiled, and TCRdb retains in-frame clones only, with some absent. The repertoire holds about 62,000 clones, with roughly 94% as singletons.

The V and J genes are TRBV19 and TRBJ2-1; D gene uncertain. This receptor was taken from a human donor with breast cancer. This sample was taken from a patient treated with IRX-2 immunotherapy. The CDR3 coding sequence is TGTGCCAGTAGTATGTGGTACAATGAGCAGTTCTTC. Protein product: CASSMWYNEQFF.